A single sample is the source of the 5 T cell receptor beta chains below, sequenced in a study of blood T cell repertoires in COVID-19. The table came from immunoSEQ multiplex PCR; TCRdb's copy has only in-frame clones and leaves some out. The sample includes 60,000 to 80,000 clones, more than 75% seen only once; the top ten take almost 4%. The sequencing input was peripheral blood. These receptor sequences come from a human donor in a cohort sampled during active COVID-19.

In its sample, this clone was seen once. V and J are TRBV3-1 (or the pseudogene TRBV3-2) and TRBJ1-4; D gene ambiguous. Per germline, CDR1 LGHDT and CDR2 YNNKEL (reference sequence). CDR3 length equals 16 residues. V was cut by 4 bases and J by 10 bases, with 22 bases left in between. CDR3 bases: TGTGCCAGCAGCCCCTTGGACGGCGGGCCGGGTTCAAAACTGTTTTTT. Protein: CASSPLDGGPGSKLFF.

V gene TRBV30 combines with J gene TRBJ1-1, with TRBD1 as a possible D gene (5 bases). Deletions cut 1 base from V and 4 bases from J, with 13 bases between. CDR3 length equals 14 residues. Looked up from germline, CDR1 is GTSNPN and CDR2 is SVGIG (reference sequence). CDR3 sequence reads: CAWSAETGGTEAFF. The CDR3 DNA reads as TGTGCCTGGAGTGCGGAAACCGGGGGCACTGAAGCTTTCTTT.

This rearrangement joins TRBV27 to TRBJ1-5; 10 nucleotides align to TRBD1. The CDR3 runs 13 residues. The V segment lost 6 bases and the J segment 6 bases; nucleotides outside the gene matches: 2. The germline gives CDR1 MNHEY, CDR2 SMNVEV (reference sequence). The CDR3 sequence is CASSRTGGQPQHF. The DNA for the CDR3 is TGTGCCAGCAGCAGGACAGGGGGTCAGCCCCAGCATTTT.

This clone was observed a handful of times. The V and J genes are TRBV7-9 and TRBJ1-5, with D hard to call. Germline V CDR1 and CDR2: SEHNR, FQNEAQ (reference sequence). Trimming cost V 1 base and J 8 bases, with 9 bases left between them. The CDR3 covers 13 residues. The DNA for the CDR3 is TGTGCCAGCAGCTTAGACGGCGGGAAGCCCCAGCATTTT. It encodes CASSLDGGKPQHF.

The V and J genes are TRBV28 and TRBJ2-1, with D possibly matching TRBD2 (6 bases). Germline V gene sequence: CDR1 MDHEN, CDR2 SYDVKM. This CDR3 comprises 19 residues. The V and J ends lost 4 bases and 4 bases respectively, with 26 bases between them. The CDR3, as DNA: TGTGCCAGCAGTTCCAACCCCTTAGGAGGGCAGACACCTTACAATGAGCAGTTCTTC. Protein sequence: CASSSNPLGGQTPYNEQFF.